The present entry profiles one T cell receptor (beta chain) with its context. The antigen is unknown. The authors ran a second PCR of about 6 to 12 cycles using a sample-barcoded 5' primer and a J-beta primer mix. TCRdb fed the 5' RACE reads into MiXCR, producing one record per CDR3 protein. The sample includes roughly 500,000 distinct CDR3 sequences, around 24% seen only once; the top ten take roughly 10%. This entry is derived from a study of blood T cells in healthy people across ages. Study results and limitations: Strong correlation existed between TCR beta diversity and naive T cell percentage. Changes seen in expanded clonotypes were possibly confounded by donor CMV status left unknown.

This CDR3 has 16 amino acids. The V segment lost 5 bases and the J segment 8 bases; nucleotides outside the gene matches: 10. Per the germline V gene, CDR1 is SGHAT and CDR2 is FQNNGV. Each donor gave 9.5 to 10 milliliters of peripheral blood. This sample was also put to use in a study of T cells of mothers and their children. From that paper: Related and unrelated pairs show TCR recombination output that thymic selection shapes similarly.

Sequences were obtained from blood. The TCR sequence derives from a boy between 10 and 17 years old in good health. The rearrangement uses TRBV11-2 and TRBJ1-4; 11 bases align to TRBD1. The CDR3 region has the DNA TGTGCCAGCAGCATACAGGCGGGACAGGGGGGCGAAAAACTGTTTTTT. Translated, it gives CASSIQAGQGGEKLFF.